This TCR beta chain originates from a study of CD4 T cells in relation to SARS-CoV-2 and coronaviruses. Germline assignment: CDR1 SGHNT and CDR2 YYREEE (reference sequence). The CDR3 runs 15 residues. V lost 0 bases to trimming and J lost 1 base; unmatched junction nucleotides: 1. Some clones are missing from TCRdb's copy, which holds only in-frame ones; the method was immunoSEQ multiplex PCR. Of roughly 71,000 clones in the sample, over 80% were seen once. CD4+ T cells from unexposed donors were obtained before the COVID-19 pandemic (2011-2018). The V call is TRBV5-4, the J call TRBJ2-1, with 7 bases that match TRBD1. The sequence was obtained from a human donor in good health. Sequences were obtained from memory CD4+ T cells from PBMCs. The CDR3 spells CASSLEDRSYNEQFF. The DNA for the CDR3 is TGTGCCAGCAGCTTGGAGGACAGGTCCTACAATGAGCAGTTCTTC.